This T cell receptor (beta chain) came from a study of blood T cell repertoires in COVID-19. Germline CDR1 reads SGHRS; CDR2 reads YFSETQ. V was clipped by 0 bases and J by 5 bases, with 5 bases between them. The length of the CDR3 is 12 residues. The Seattle patients, enrolled during active infection, were followed longitudinally. Authors' processing steps: Estimated nucleated cell counts came from reference gene primer amplification. Only in-frame clones appear in the TCRdb table, and some are missing; sequencing was by immunoSEQ multiplex PCR. V, J and clone size are those of that table, while D and trimming were read from the DNA. Among under 250,000 clones listed, more than 75% were seen once.

V and J are TRBV5-1 and TRBJ1-2; D is perhaps TRBD1 (5 bases). The sequenced material came from peripheral blood. The sequence was collected from an elderly woman with COVID-19, enrolled during active disease. CDR3 bases: TGCGCCAGCAGCTTGGAGGGGTATGGCTACACCTTC. Translation gives CASSLEGYGYTF.